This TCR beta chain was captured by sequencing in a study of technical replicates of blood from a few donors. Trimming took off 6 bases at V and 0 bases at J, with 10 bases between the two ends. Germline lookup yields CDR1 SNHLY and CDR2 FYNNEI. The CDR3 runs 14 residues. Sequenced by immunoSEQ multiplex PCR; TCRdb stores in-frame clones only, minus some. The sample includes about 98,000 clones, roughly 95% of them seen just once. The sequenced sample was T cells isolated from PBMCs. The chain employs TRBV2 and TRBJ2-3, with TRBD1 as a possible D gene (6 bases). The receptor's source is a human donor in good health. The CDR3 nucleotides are TGTGCCAGCAGCCGGACAGCTAGCACAGATACGCAGTATTTT. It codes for CASSRTASTDTQYF.